This T cell receptor (beta chain) was sequenced for a study of T cell repertoires in cytomegalovirus infection. Study background: HLA-B-restricted CMV epitopes that are well studied were used alongside recently identified HLA-C-restricted ones. Public TCR beta signatures indicated both CMV infection and matching HLA type.

Note on this clonotype: Its specificity is not known.

TCRdb independently ran MiXCR on the reads; one entry per CDR3 protein. This table holds some 800,000 distinct CDR3 sequences, under 35% found once. Study results and caveats: The ex vivo response showed dominance by HLA-C-restricted CMV-specific TCR beta clonotypes. Adding up the frequency of public TCR beta families identified people who carried CMV plus the relevant HLA.

This CDR3 is built from 13 residues. Looked up from germline, CDR1 is MNHEY and CDR2 is SVGAGI. Trimming cost V 4 bases and J 6 bases, with 13 bases left between them. The sequence was obtained from a human donor in good health (CMV status not recorded). Some clones in this sample may be carry-over from other donors' samples. The sample was cultured CD8+ T cells from PBMCs, taken from culture after CMV antigen stimulation. The chain employs TRBV6-5 and TRBJ2-7; possible D gene TRBD2, 5 bases. CDR3 loop: CASSFGGFLEQYF. CDR3 coding DNA: TGTGCCAGCAGTTTCGGAGGTTTTCTCGAGCAGTACTTC.